The next 24 T cell receptor beta chains were all read from a single sample in a study of blood T cell repertoires in COVID-19. Only in-frame clones appear in the TCRdb table, and some are missing; sequencing was by immunoSEQ multiplex PCR. The data show hundreds of thousands of clones, 70% to 85% seen once. Sequenced sample: peripheral blood. Source of these receptors: a woman aged 80 or older with acute or convalescent COVID-19.

The sample holds a few counts of this clone. The gene calls are TRBV4-1 and TRBJ2-2; 9 bases are shared with TRBD1. This CDR3 has 15 amino acids. Per germline, CDR1 MGHRA and CDR2 YSYEKL. Germline trimming cut 2 bases from V and 4 bases from J; bases unmatched to any gene: 2. CDR3 DNA: TGCGCCAGCAGCCAACGGGGACAGGGCACCGGGGAGCTGTTTTTT. It translates to CASSQRGQGTGELFF.

The CDR3 coding sequence is TGCGCCAGCAGCTTGGCCCTAGGCGCTAACTATGGCTACACCTTC. Protein sequence: CASSLALGANYGYTF. The chain recombines TRBV5-1 with TRBJ1-2; D uncertain. Germline-derived CDR1 and CDR2 are SGHRS and YFSETQ. V lost 0 bases, J lost 0 bases, and 9 bases lay in between. The length of the CDR3 is 15 residues.

The chain carries TRBV7-3 and TRBJ2-2; maybe TRBD2 (5 bases). The CDR3 consists of 14 residues. Trimming shortened V by 0 bases and J by 9 bases, and 11 bases separated the two germline ends. Germline V gives CDR1 SGHTA, CDR2 FQGTGA. The CDR3 DNA follows: TGTGCCAGCAGCTTAACCCTAGCCTCGCGGGAGCTGTTTTTT. Its translation: CASSLTLASRELFF.

The gene calls are TRBV2 and TRBJ1-2; tentatively, D is TRBD1 (6 bases). Between the trimmed V and J ends, which lost 8 bases and 4 bases, there was a span of 14 bases. The CDR3 extends over 13 amino acids. CDR1 is SNHLY and CDR2 is FYNNEI in the germline V gene. As DNA, the CDR3 is TGTGCCAGCTTTAGACAGGACGGCTATGGCTACACCTTC. This translates into CASFRQDGYGYTF. Filled out from reference TRBV2 and TRBJ1-2, the complete variable domain reads EPEVTQTPSHQVTQMGQEVILRCVPISNHLYFYWYRQILGQKVEFLVSFYNNEISEKSEIFDDQFSVERPDGSNFTLKIRSTKLEDSAMYFCASFRQDGYGYTFGSGTRLTVV.

The chain uses TRBV4-1 and TRBJ2-5, with 10 bases identical to TRBD2. V shed 3 bases and J 4 bases; nucleotides not matched to a gene: 8. The CDR3 totals 16 residues. Germline V gene data show CDR1 as MGHRA and CDR2 as YSYEKL. CDR3 amino acids: CASSQNSLAGAETQYF. DNA of the CDR3: TGCGCCAGCAGCCAGAACAGCCTAGCGGGAGCAGAGACCCAGTACTTC.

CDR3 sequence reads: CASRIRQGVEKLFF. As DNA, the CDR3 is TGTGCCAGCAGGATTCGACAGGGGGTTGAAAAACTGTTTTTT. The genes are TRBV6-5 and TRBJ1-4; 9 bases map to TRBD1. CDR3 length equals 14 residues. With V trimmed by 6 bases and J by 7 bases, 6 bases remained unmatched. The germline gives CDR1 MNHEY, CDR2 SVGAGI.

This chain joins TRBV7-9 and TRBJ1-4; 7 bases are shared with TRBD1. The V gene end was trimmed by 4 bases and the J gene end by 3 bases; junction bases not matched to a gene: 5. Germline V gene data show CDR1 as SEHNR and CDR2 as FQNEAQ (reference sequence). The CDR3 runs to 15 residues. CDR3 bases: TGTGCCAGCAGCTCCCTGGGGACAGCTAATGAAAAACTGTTTTTT. This codes for CASSSLGTANEKLFF.

This clone turned up a few times. V gene TRBV4-2 combines with J gene TRBJ2-3; 9 nucleotides line up with TRBD1. Germline-derived CDR1 and CDR2 are LGHNA and YNFKEQ. The CDR3 is 16 amino acids. After removal of 4 bases from V and 6 bases from J, the junction contained 11 bases not matched to a gene. The CDR3 protein is CASSLRDRGISDTQYF. CDR3 DNA: TGTGCCAGCAGCCTAAGAGACAGGGGGATATCCGATACGCAGTATTTT.

CDR3 nucleotides: TGCGCCAGCAGCTTGTTACCGTCTAGTAATGAGCAGTTCTTC. Amino acid sequence: CASSLLPSSNEQFF. The rearrangement joins TRBV5-1 to TRBJ2-1; D is unresolved. The CDR3 has 14 amino acids. Germline V gives CDR1 SGHRS, CDR2 YFSETQ. V was shortened by 1 base and J by 7 bases, with 12 bases between the two germline ends.

This chain uses TRBV12-3 or TRBV12-4 with TRBJ1-2; the D is unclear. CDR3 length equals 13 residues. Trimming cost V 6 bases and J 8 bases, with 16 bases left between them. CDR3 in amino acids: CASSQQQVAGYTF. CDR3 bases: TGTGCCAGCAGCCAGCAACAAGTAGCCGGCTACACCTTC.

This chain joins TRBV7-2 and TRBJ2-7; TRBD1 matches at 8 bases. The CDR3 contains 17 residues. V was clipped by 1 base and J by 1 base; unmatched bases: 9. Germline V gene data show CDR1 as SGHTA and CDR2 as FQGNSA. CDR3: CASSLGVDGQGSYEQYF. CDR3 nucleotides: TGTGCCAGCAGCTTAGGGGTCGATGGACAGGGATCCTACGAGCAGTACTTC. The whole variable domain, filled in from reference TRBV7-2 and TRBJ2-7, reads GAGVSQSPSNKVTEKGKDVELRCDPISGHTALYWYRQSLGQGLEFLIYFQGNSAPDKSGLPSDRFSAERTGGSVSTLTIQRTQQEDSAVYLCASSLGVDGQGSYEQYFGPGTRLTVT.

CDR3 sequence reads: CASSPIGLANEQFF. The CDR3 bases are TGTGCCAGCAGCCCCATAGGACTAGCCAATGAGCAGTTCTTC. This sequence joins TRBV28 and TRBJ2-1; 8 nucleotides align to TRBD2. CDR1 and CDR2 from the germline V gene are MDHEN and SYDVKM. J gave up 6 bases and V 6 bases, and 7 bases lay outside the gene matches. The CDR3 runs to 14 residues.

The sample holds one count of this clone. The chain couples TRBV28 to TRBJ2-1; 12 nucleotides line up with TRBD2. Germline CDR1 and CDR2: MDHEN and SYDVKM. This CDR3 has 17 residues. The ends lost 3 bases at V and 6 bases at J; junction bases unmatched: 9. In nucleotides, the CDR3 is TGTGCCAGCAGTTTTTACCAGACTAGCGGGAGAAGCAATGAGCAGTTCTTC. Its protein is CASSFYQTSGRSNEQFF.

J is TRBJ2-7 and V is TRBV20-1; D gene uncertain. The CDR3 is 13 amino acids. Germline values: CDR1 DFQATT, CDR2 SNEGSKA (reference sequence). Trimming stripped 3 bases from V and 2 bases from J, with 11 bases between. CDR3 in DNA: TGCAGTGCTAGTCCCCCCGGTCCCTACGAGCAGTACTTC. Protein: CSASPPGPYEQYF.

This chain uses TRBV7-2 with TRBJ2-2, with 11 bases identical to TRBD2. V shed 3 bases, J shed 6 bases, and the junction held 6 bases outside the gene matches. The CDR3 contains 16 residues. Germline assignment: CDR1 SGHTA and CDR2 FQGNSA. Written as DNA, the CDR3 is TGTGCCAGCAGCTTCGTTAGCGGGGGGGAAGCCGGGGAGCTGTTTTTT. It yields the protein CASSFVSGGEAGELFF.

The rearrangement joins TRBV27 to TRBJ1-2; D possibly corresponds to TRBD1 (5 bases). The CDR3 has 14 amino acids. V was trimmed by 6 bases and J by 2 bases, leaving 13 bases between them. The germline V gene has CDR1 MNHEY and CDR2 SMNVEV (reference sequence). CDR3 protein: CASRPAGRNYGYTF. Here the CDR3 DNA reads TGTGCCAGCAGACCGGCGGGACGGAACTATGGCTACACCTTC.

This chain uses TRBV2 with TRBJ2-2, with 7 bases aligning to TRBD2. Per germline, CDR1 SNHLY and CDR2 FYNNEI. Trimming removed 8 bases from V and 3 bases from J; junction bases left unmatched: 6. CDR3 length: 14 residues. CDR3 sequence reads: CASFGGEDTGELFF. The DNA for the CDR3 is TGTGCCAGCTTTGGGGGGGAGGACACCGGGGAGCTGTTTTTT.

This chain connects TRBV4-1 to TRBJ2-5, with 9 bases identical to TRBD2. Germline V lookup: CDR1 MGHRA, CDR2 YSYEKL. Germline trimming cut 0 bases from V and 1 base from J; bases unmatched to any gene: 6. The CDR3 totals 17 residues. The CDR3 nucleotides read TGCGCCAGCAGCCAAGAAACGGCGGGAGGGGGCCAAGAGACCCAGTACTTC. Encoded protein: CASSQETAGGGQETQYF.

The DNA of the CDR3 is TGTGCCAGCAGTTCATCGACAGGGCCTCCTCAGTACTTC. Translation: CASSSSTGPPQYF. The chain carries TRBV28 and TRBJ2-4; TRBD1 matches at 7 bases. The CDR3 covers 13 residues. Germline V gene lookup returns CDR1 MDHEN and CDR2 SYDVKM. After removal of 4 bases from V and 12 bases from J, the junction contained 9 bases not matched to a gene.

This clone was counted only a few times. This CDR3 reads CATSTGTATEAFF. For the CDR3, the DNA is TGTGCCACCAGTACCGGGACAGCTACTGAAGCTTTCTTT. The chain joins TRBV15 to TRBJ1-1; TRBD1 agrees at 7 bases. V lost 6 bases to trimming and J lost 5 bases; unmatched junction nucleotides: 6. CDR1 LNHNV and CDR2 YYDKDF come from the germline V gene (reference sequence). The CDR3 is 13 amino acids.

The rearrangement uses TRBV5-4 and TRBJ2-7, with a possible D match to TRBD1 (7 bases). V was shortened by 4 bases and J by 3 bases, with 14 bases between the two germline ends. This CDR3 has 14 amino acids. Looked up from germline, CDR1 is SGHNT and CDR2 is YYREEE (reference sequence). In DNA form, the CDR3 reads TGTGCCAGCAGCAGAACTCAGGGGGGCTACGAGCAGTACTTC. Protein sequence: CASSRTQGGYEQYF. The whole variable domain, remainder taken from reference TRBV5-4 and TRBJ2-7, is ETGVTQSPTHLIKTRGQQVTLRCSSQSGHNTVSWYQQALGQGPQFIFQYYREEENGRGNFPPRFSGLQFPNYSSELNVNALELDDSALYLCASSRTQGGYEQYFGPGTRLTVT.

The chain joins TRBV3-1 (or the pseudogene TRBV3-2) to TRBJ1-2; D not resolved. Trimming stripped 0 bases from V and 4 bases from J, with 12 bases between. This CDR3 region has 15 residues. CDR1 is LGHDT and CDR2 is YNNKEL in the germline V gene (reference sequence). For the CDR3, the DNA is TGTGCCAGCAGCCAAGAGACGAGGGCAGCCTATGGCTACACCTTC. The encoded protein is CASSQETRAAYGYTF.

This chain uses TRBV7-8 with TRBJ1-4; TRBD1 might be the D (6 bases). Trimming pared 2 bases from V and 8 bases from J, leaving 18 bases between. CDR3 length: 16 amino acids. Germline V gene data show CDR1 as SGHVS and CDR2 as FQNEAQ. CDR3 region: CASSLRVWGPGEKLFF. CDR3 bases: TGTGCCAGCAGCTTACGGGTTTGGGGGCCGGGAGAAAAACTGTTTTTT.

V usage is TRBV2 and J usage is TRBJ1-4; D ambiguous. Germline values: CDR1 SNHLY, CDR2 FYNNEI. V was clipped by 2 bases and J by 8 bases, with 15 bases between them. This CDR3 has 15 residues. The DNA for the CDR3 is TGTGCCAGCAGTGAATTAGGAGGGATTGGGGAAAAACTGTTTTTT. Translating gives CASSELGGIGEKLFF.